The clone carrying this T cell receptor (beta chain) came up once. The sample originates from a study of blood T cell repertoires in COVID-19. Data came from immunoSEQ multiplex PCR; TCRdb stores just in-frame clones and leaves some out. This repertoire shows 260,000 or so clones, about 91% found once; its top ten account for roughly 1.2%. The material sequenced was PBMCs or T cells enriched from blood (not recorded which). The receptor comes from a woman between 40 and 50 years old with acute COVID-19.

CDR3 region: CASSPGQGFAQADQPQHF. The CDR3 nucleotides are TGTGCCAGCTCACCGGGACAGGGTTTCGCCCAGGCGGATCAGCCCCAGCATTTT. The V and J genes are TRBV18 and TRBJ1-5, with 9 bases fitting TRBD1. The CDR3 extends over 18 amino acids. The V segment lost 3 bases and the J segment 5 bases; nucleotides outside the gene matches: 14. In germline, CDR1 is KGHSH, CDR2 LQKENI.